Listed below are T cell receptor beta chains from one sample, sequenced in a study of OX40 agonist ivuxolimab in advanced cancers. Only in-frame clones appear in the TCRdb table, and some are missing; sequencing was by immunoSEQ multiplex PCR. This sample carries roughly 88,000 clones, about 90% of them seen once, and the ten largest clones take about 4%. The source material was CD4+ or CD8+ T cells sorted from blood, sampled in a trial of the OX40 agonist ivuxolimab. These receptor sequences come from an adult with an advanced solid tumor such as melanoma, head and neck, liver or kidney cancer. CDR3s include the opening cysteine and the closing phenylalanine or tryptophan. D genes are given only for firm matches. Expanded clones are given a class, and other clones once, few, many or no size at all.

TRBV28	-	19	TRBJ2-7	TRBD2	TGTGCCAGCAGGGCCGGGACTAGCGGGACCAGCTTCCAGTCCTACGAGCAGTACTTC	CASRAGTSGTSFQSYEQYF
TRBV10-1	-	15	TRBJ2-7	TRBD1	TGCGCCAGCAGTGAGTCGGGGACAGGGAGTAGCGAGCAGTACTTC	CASSESGTGSSEQYF
TRBV19	-	14	TRBJ1-5	-	TGTGCCAGTAGTATAGACAGACTCAATCAGCCCCAGCATTTT	CASSIDRLNQPQHF
TRBV4-1	-	15	TRBJ1-5	-	TGCGCCAGCAGCCAAGAGTGGGTTAGCAATCAGCCCCAGCATTTT	CASSQEWVSNQPQHF
TRBV14	-	12	TRBJ1-2	-	TGTGCCAGCGCACAGGGTGAAATCAGGATCACCTTC	CASAQGEIRITF
TRBV19	-	15	TRBJ1-3	-	TGTGCCAGTAGTATAACGCCCCCGACAGGAAACACCATATATTTT	CASSITPPTGNTIYF
TRBV2	few	11	TRBJ1-2	-	TGTGCCAGCGCCGCCGTCGGCGGCTACACCTTC	CASAAVGGYTF
TRBV5-1	-	15	TRBJ2-2	-	TGCGCCAGCAGCCGGGAGCCTGCGAACACCGGGGAGCTGTTTTTT	CASSREPANTGELFF
TRBV7-9	-	14	TRBJ1-5	-	TGTGCCAGCAGCTTAGGTAATAGCAATCAGCCCCAGCATTTT	CASSLGNSNQPQHF
TRBV19	-	11	TRBJ2-5	-	TGTGCCAGTAGTAGACAAGAGACCCAGTACTTC	CASSRQETQYF
TRBV19	once	12	TRBJ2-4	-	TGTGCCAGTAGTACGAATCAGGGTTCTGGGTACTTC	CASSTNQGSGYF
TRBV28	-	18	TRBJ1-1	-	TGTGCCAGCAGACCCCCCTCGGCCGGCTGGCGCGGAAACACTGAAGCTTTCTTT	CASRPPSAGWRGNTEAFF
TRBV12-5	few	11	TRBJ1-1	-	TGTGCTAGTGCCCAGAACACTGAAGCTTTCTTT	CASAQNTEAFF
TRBV7-3	-	13	TRBJ1-3	-	TGTGCCAGCAGCTCCCACCCTGGAAACACCATATATTTT	CASSSHPGNTIYF
TRBV7-2	-	16	TRBJ2-6	-	TGTGCCAGCAGCTTAAACGGAGCAGCGGGGGCCAACGTCCTGACTTTC	CASSLNGAAGANVLTF
TRBV27	-	17	TRBJ2-5	-	TGTGCCAGCAGTTTAAGGTGGATCGGGGTTGGATGGGAGACCCAGTACTTC	CASSLRWIGVGWETQYF
TRBV9	-	14	TRBJ2-3	-	TGTGCCAGCAGCGTAGGGGACTCCACAGATACGCAGTATTTT	CASSVGDSTDTQYF
TRBV27	-	13	TRBJ1-2	-	TGTGCCAGCAGGCCGGGACCGAACTATGGCTACACCTTC	CASRPGPNYGYTF
TRBV2	-	17	TRBJ2-1	TRBD2	TGTGCCAGCAGTTATTCGGGACTAGCGGGAGTCTACAATGAGCAGTTCTTC	CASSYSGLAGVYNEQFF
TRBV12-5	-	16	TRBJ2-1	TRBD1	TGTGCTAGTGGTTTGGTACAGGGACAGGGTTACAATGAGCAGTTCTTC	CASGLVQGQGYNEQFF
TRBV19	-	15	TRBJ1-4	TRBD1	TGTGCCAGTACCGACAGGGGGCGCGGTAATGAAAAACTGTTTTTT	CASTDRGRGNEKLFF
TRBV14	-	13	TRBJ2-2	-	TGTGCCAGCAGCCAAGATCTTAACGGGGAGCTGTTTTTT	CASSQDLNGELFF
TRBV11-3	-	15	TRBJ1-1	-	TGTGCCAGCAGCTTAGTAGTAGGTGAGAACACTGAAGCTTTCTTT	CASSLVVGENTEAFF
TRBV5-1	once	14	TRBJ1-1	TRBD1	TGCGCCAGCAGCTTGGAAGGACAGGGCTTTGAAGCTTTCTTT	CASSLEGQGFEAFF
TRBV30	-	16	TRBJ1-1	-	TGTGCCTGGTCCCCAGGGGAAGGTCTCATGAACACTGAAGCTTTCTTT	CAWSPGEGLMNTEAFF
TRBV7-9	-	15	TRBJ2-7	TRBD2	TGTGCCAGCAGCTTTGAGGGAGGGCGGAAGTACGAGCAGTACTTC	CASSFEGGRKYEQYF
TRBV7-9	-	15	TRBJ1-2	TRBD1	TGTGCCAGCAGCTTAGGGGGACAGGGCTTCAATGGCTACACCTTC	CASSLGGQGFNGYTF
TRBV6-6	-	11	TRBJ2-5	-	TGTGCCAGCAGAACAGACGAGACCCAGTACTTC	CASRTDETQYF
TRBV29-1	-	13	TRBJ2-1	TRBD1	TGCAGCGTTGGACAGGGGGCGCAGAATGAGCAGTTCTTC	CSVGQGAQNEQFF
TRBV5-4	-	17	TRBJ2-1	TRBD1	TGTGCCAGCAGCTCGGATTTCAGGACAGGGGTGTACAATGAGCAGTTCTTC	CASSSDFRTGVYNEQFF
TRBV9	-	16	TRBJ1-1	TRBD1	TGTGCCAGCAGCGCGGACAGGGACTCAGGAAACACTGAAGCTTTCTTT	CASSADRDSGNTEAFF
TRBV5-1	-	13	TRBJ2-7	-	TGCGCCAGCAGCAGTGGACAAGTCTACGAGCAGTACTTC	CASSSGQVYEQYF
TRBV10-3	-	14	TRBJ2-3	-	TGTGCCATCAGTGAGTTAGTCCGGGCAGATACGCAGTATTTT	CAISELVRADTQYF